This T cell receptor (beta chain) was sequenced in a study of CXCR3-negative and CXCR3-positive naive CD8 T cells (dated by TCRdb to between 2019 and 2020). For context, the study as a whole: In total, approximately 130 million TRB reads were obtained, corresponding to roughly 1.5 +/- 0.3 million reads per library. Diversity and physicochemical repertoire analyses covered about a dozen donors pooled from two independent experiments. For the TRBV-TRBJ cluster analysis, the naive subsets came from roughly 5 donors, while the memory cells came from 3 donors. The study at large found these results: Naive CXCR3-negative and CXCR3-positive cells from the same donor showed similar TRBV-TRBJ usage, whereas memory cells showed distinct patterns. Because surface CD5, which has been linked to self-reactivity in mice, was comparable between naive subsets, TCR interaction strength was also inferred from TRB CDR3 physicochemical properties. Freshly isolated PBMCs were used for most assays because CXCR3 expression went down partially after cryopreservation. Repertoire diversity was comparably high in both naive subsets but much lower in memory CD8+ T cells.

For every CD8+ T cell subset, 300,000 cells were flow-sorted straight into RLT lysis buffer, and each subset was sorted in triplicate. Peripheral blood mononuclear cells were isolated from buffy coats by standard density gradient centrifugation. Total RNA was extracted from sorted cells using an RNeasy Mini Kit. Looking up the germline V gene (reference sequence) yields CDR1 DFQATT and CDR2 SNEGSKA. The CDR3 starts with the cysteine, ends with the phenylalanine, and has 11 residues. No DNA was logged. In the case of this clonotype: The antigen it binds to is not known.

Instrument used: NextSeq 550. The Human TCR Profiling Kit (MiLaboratory) was used to prepare UMI-labeled 5' RACE TRB cDNA libraries. cDNA synthesis used the entire amount of extracted RNA, and PCR amplification then used the entire amount of cDNA produced. The libraries were made side by side, with each library going through the same number of PCR cycles. The study's processing was this. With a minimum of two reads required per UMI, MIGEC and MiXCR pulled out about 53,000 +/- 10,000 unique UMI-labeled TRB cDNA molecules from each library. On average, around 40,000 +/- 10,000 functional in-frame TRB CDR3 nucleotide clonotypes lacking stop codons were found per library. After each sample was downsampled to 5000 UMI-labeled TRB molecules, VDJtools was used to calculate diversity metrics such as normalized Shannon-Wiener and Chao1. VDJtools was used to calculate clonotype-size-weighted physicochemical properties of the central five CDR3 residues, namely interaction energy, strength, volume and Kidera factor 4. Through TCRdb reprocessing, the reads give one entry per CDR3 protein sequence; DNA is omitted. TCRdb's processing, not the authors', yielded these V and J calls. The sample has 48,000 or so distinct CDR3 sequences on record. The leading ten clones occupy 14% to 15% of the sample.

Input material: memory CD8+ T cells from blood. The meaning of the sample's cell subset or site label: conventional CD8+ memory T cells (TMEM), sorted as controls. This TCR came from a human donor in good health. Some clones in this sample may be carry-over from other donors' samples. The rearrangement combines TRBV20-1 with TRBJ1-2. The CDR3 region reads CSAQRGSGYTF.